A selection of T cell receptor beta chains follows, all from one sample in a study of cytomegalovirus exposure and HLA in healthy donors. Produced via immunoSEQ multiplex PCR; TCRdb's table is partial and in-frame only. The sample holds under 200,000 clones. The source material was PBMCs. The receptors here all came from a man aged 25-40 years in good health and CMV-seronegative. CDR3s leave out the opening cysteine and the closing phenylalanine or tryptophan. D genes are given only for firm matches.

cdr3_aa | d_call | j_call | v_call
ASSSRQGSNQPQH | TRBD1 | TRBJ1-5 | TRBV5-6
AWSQGFRDTQY | - | TRBJ2-3 | TRBV30
ASSPGVGYGYT | - | TRBJ1-2 | TRBV28
ASSRGLGDRPHEQY | TRBD1 | TRBJ2-7 | TRBV4-3
ASSSRGRKAYGYT | - | TRBJ1-2 | TRBV9
ASSLPGLAGTGELF | TRBD2 | TRBJ2-2 | TRBV25-1
ASSLGQGVPEYGYT | - | TRBJ1-2 | TRBV11-2
ASSLGAGSDGYT | - | TRBJ1-2 | TRBV13
ASSIKTGAEYEQY | TRBD1 | TRBJ2-7 | TRBV6-1
ASSVTGLGTEAF | TRBD1 | TRBJ1-1 | TRBV19
ASSRSRVGGANEQF | - | TRBJ2-1 | TRBV7-2
ASSLAGSINEQF | TRBD2 | TRBJ2-1 | TRBV9
ASSLTGQGYEQY | TRBD1 | TRBJ2-7 | TRBV7-9
ASSLTGRTGELF | TRBD1 | TRBJ2-2 | TRBV6-5
ASSDGTLQETQY | - | TRBJ2-5 | TRBV6-5
ASSQDMGQNNSPLH | TRBD1 | TRBJ1-6 | TRBV4-2
ASSQEGWANEKLF | - | TRBJ1-4 | TRBV4-1
ASSVTSGGAAAKNIQY | TRBD2 | TRBJ2-4 | TRBV2
ASSWTGATYEQY | TRBD1 | - | TRBV5-1
AISESMGGVANTEAF | - | TRBJ1-1 | TRBV10-3
ASSESSGSSYNEQF | - | TRBJ2-1 | TRBV10-1
AWNPTGGLVEQY | TRBD1 | TRBJ2-7 | TRBV30
ASRLRVAGIQETQY | TRBD2 | TRBJ2-5 | TRBV7-8
ASSPGDRGREGDGYT | TRBD1 | TRBJ1-2 | TRBV9
ASNAGLAGVYEQY | TRBD2 | TRBJ2-7 | TRBV2
ASSLNPGQGLGEAF | TRBD1 | TRBJ1-1 | TRBV7-2
ASSQEFSGLDGYT | - | TRBJ1-2 | TRBV4-3
ASSPPRGGESYEQY | - | TRBJ2-7 | TRBV18
ASSWDREDTQY | TRBD1 | TRBJ2-3 | TRBV2
ASSGRGGHKSNQPQH | - | TRBJ1-5 | TRBV6-1
ASSLAPLAGEETQY | TRBD2 | TRBJ2-5 | TRBV5-4
ASSLGAYGYT | - | TRBJ1-2 | TRBV28
ASSWTETTDTQY | - | TRBJ2-3 | TRBV13
ASSRPGQRYEQY | - | TRBJ2-7 | TRBV4-1
ASSPHPGQGLSQPQH | TRBD1 | TRBJ1-5 | TRBV27
ASSPRRVGEDQPQH | - | TRBJ1-5 | TRBV18
ASSLLMSTEAF | - | TRBJ1-1 | TRBV28
ASSYTVNSNTGELF | - | TRBJ2-2 | TRBV13
ASRSGTGWGGELF | TRBD1 | TRBJ2-2 | TRBV28
ASSPSPGHRSSGANVLT | - | TRBJ2-6 | TRBV7-7
ASGTPWGGTGGYEQY | TRBD1 | TRBJ2-7 | TRBV10-2
ASSLGGVSYGYT | - | TRBJ1-2 | TRBV28
ASSLISSGGQETQY | TRBD2 | TRBJ2-5 | TRBV7-2
ASSQNRRGGETQY | - | TRBJ2-5 | TRBV5-1
AIGSGNSVQETQY | TRBD2 | TRBJ2-5 | TRBV10-3
AWTLRGAQIGELF | - | TRBJ2-2 | TRBV30
ASNPIGLNTEAF | - | TRBJ1-1 | TRBV6-1
ASSFGDRDVNVLT | TRBD1 | TRBJ2-6 | TRBV27
ASSVGGQGKYEQY | TRBD1 | TRBJ2-7 | TRBV10-2
ASSLGIETAGGTEAF | - | TRBJ1-1 | TRBV5-1
ASSSPVGGGPYEQY | - | TRBJ2-7 | TRBV6-5
ASSFTVRGPEQY | TRBD1 | TRBJ2-7 | TRBV7-9
ASSSQGYEQY | - | TRBJ2-7 | TRBV5-4
ASSSRIVIDTQY | - | TRBJ2-3 | TRBV11-2
ASSQDPGRAGNTIY | - | TRBJ1-3 | TRBV4-1
ASRTGGYQPQH | TRBD1 | TRBJ1-5 | TRBV28
ASSIAGTRHSNQPQH | - | TRBJ1-5 | TRBV19
SVALAGGIDTQY | TRBD2 | TRBJ2-3 | TRBV29-1